This T cell receptor beta chain was sequenced in a study of blood T cell repertoires in COVID-19. Study as a whole: The United States, Italy and Spain provided the acute and convalescent COVID-19 samples. The analysed material was cDNA or gDNA that came from T cells, B-cell-depleted T cells, or PBMCs.

This table comes from immunoSEQ multiplex PCR, and its TCRdb copy is limited to in-frame clones, with some not included. The sample includes 200,000 to 250,000 clones, 88% of them seen just once. Trimming took 4 bases from V and 3 from J, leaving 10 bases between them. The CDR3 length is 14 residues. Per germline, CDR1 SGHNT and CDR2 YYREEE (reference sequence). Sample: peripheral blood. The chain joins TRBV5-4 to TRBJ1-4; possible D gene TRBD1, 5 bases. The TCR was taken from a woman aged 55-70 years with acute or convalescent COVID-19. The CDR3 DNA follows: TGTGCCAGCAGCGGGGGAGGACCTAATGAAAAACTGTTTTTT. Translated, it gives CASSGGGPNEKLFF.